A single sample gave rise to the 8 T cell receptor beta chains below, sequenced in a study of CD4+ T cells in melanoma. Data came from immunoSEQ multiplex PCR; TCRdb stores just in-frame clones and leaves some out. The table shows about 7,100 clones, with 45% to 55% occurring only once. The sequenced material came from cells from a culture (not recorded whether cultured in vitro). These TCRs come from a human donor with melanoma.

The chain recombines TRBV11-2 with TRBJ1-2, with 9 bases identical to TRBD1. The CDR3 spans 14 residues. CDR1 SGHAT and CDR2 FQNNGV come from the germline V gene. V trimming: 5 bases; J trimming: 6 bases; junction bases outside the gene matches: 7. In nucleotides, the CDR3 is TGTGCCAGCAGCCCGACGGGACAGGGAAATGGCTACACCTTC. It codes for CASSPTGQGNGYTF.

The chain carries TRBV27 and TRBJ1-2; D remains unclear. The CDR3 has 13 residues. Per germline, CDR1 MNHEY and CDR2 SMNVEV (reference sequence). V shed 4 bases and J shed 1 base, with 7 bases lying between them. The CDR3 here is CASSSQDNYGYTF. The CDR3 DNA is TGTGCCAGCAGTTCTCAGGATAACTATGGCTACACCTTC.

The rearrangement uses TRBV19 and TRBJ2-3; 8 nucleotides line up with TRBD2. The CDR3 loop spans 14 amino acids. The germline V gene has CDR1 LNHDA and CDR2 SQIVND (reference sequence). Unmatched junction bases numbered 7, after V lost 7 bases and J lost 4 bases. The CDR3 reads CASTGGELPDTQYF. The CDR3, as DNA: TGTGCCAGTACCGGGGGGGAATTGCCAGATACGCAGTATTTT.

This clone was seen a handful of times. The chain is built from TRBV11-3 and TRBJ1-1, with D possibly matching TRBD1 (5 bases). Looked up from germline, CDR1 is SGHNT and CDR2 is YENEEA. The CDR3 is 13 amino acids. V lost 3 bases to trimming and J lost 5 bases, with 10 bases between them. CDR3 amino acids: CASSFAWGTEAFF. The CDR3 DNA is TGTGCCAGCAGCTTTGCCTGGGGGACTGAAGCTTTCTTT.

The chain recombines TRBV7-9 with TRBJ2-5, with TRBD2 matching over 12 bases. The CDR3 spans 17 residues. With 5 bases clipped from V and 5 bases from J, the junction kept 12 bases outside the gene matches. From germline, CDR1 is SEHNR and CDR2 FQNEAQ (reference sequence). CDR3 coding DNA: TGTGCCAGCAGCCCGTCCAGACTAGCGGGGGAGCGGGAGACCCAGTACTTC. Translating it yields CASSPSRLAGERETQYF.

The rearrangement uses TRBV7-9 and TRBJ1-2, with a weak D call TRBD1 (5 bases). With 5 bases removed from V and 1 base from J, the gap between germline ends came to 11 bases. This CDR3 has 14 amino acids. In germline, CDR1 is SEHNR, CDR2 FQNEAQ (reference sequence). The CDR3 bases are TGTGCCAGCAGCCCGTGGGGGATTAACTATGGCTACACCTTC. Its protein product is CASSPWGINYGYTF.

The chain's CDR3 is CASSLDAGLGGTDTQYF. CDR3 bases: TGTGCCAGCAGCTTGGATGCGGGACTCGGAGGCACAGATACGCAGTATTTT. This sequence joins TRBV13 and TRBJ2-3; D possibly corresponds to TRBD2 (6 bases). CDR1 and CDR2 (germline): PRHDT, FYEKMQ (reference sequence). The CDR3 spans 17 residues. Trimming took off 3 bases at V and 1 base at J, with 17 bases between the two ends.

This chain connects TRBV5-1 to TRBJ1-2, with D perhaps TRBD1 (5 bases). V lost 0 bases, J lost 6 bases, and 21 bases lay in between. This CDR3 spans 17 amino acids. The germline CDR1 and CDR2 sequences are SGHRS and YFSETQ. Written as DNA, the CDR3 is TGCGCCAGCAGCTTGGGGGGACCGTACCCGGGGCGCGATGGCTACACCTTC. This translates into CASSLGGPYPGRDGYTF.